These 4 T cell receptor beta chains were sequenced from one sample in a study of T cell responses to AZD1222 COVID-19 vaccine. Sequencing was performed with immunoSEQ multiplex PCR; in TCRdb, only in-frame clones are kept and a portion is missing. This table holds about 120,000 clones, more than 75% found once. The sequencing used peripheral blood, collected on day 0 of AZD1222 vaccination. Receptor source: an adult in good health.

The chain has TRBV10-2 and TRBJ2-7; perhaps TRBD1 as D (5 bases). V was cut by 0 bases and J by 5 bases, with 17 bases left in between. The germline V gene encodes CDR1 WSHSY and CDR2 SAAADI. There are 16 residues in the CDR3. CDR3 residues: CASSESIGAEIDEQYF. The CDR3 bases are TGCGCCAGCAGTGAGTCAATAGGGGCGGAGATCGACGAGCAGTACTTC.

The rearrangement uses TRBV3-1 (or the pseudogene TRBV3-2) and TRBJ1-2, with 9 bases matching TRBD1. Trimming took 3 bases from V and 4 from J; bases not matched to a gene: 15. The CDR3 runs to 18 residues. Germline CDR1 reads LGHDT; CDR2 reads YNNKEL (reference sequence). CDR3 nucleotides: TGTGCCAGCAGCCACACGACAGGGGGAGGGCTTGGCAGCTATGGCTACACCTTC. Translation: CASSHTTGGGLGSYGYTF.

The chain is built from TRBV7-8 and TRBJ2-3, with TRBD2 as a possible D gene (6 bases). Trimming pared 3 bases from V and 1 base from J, leaving 8 bases between. The CDR3 spans 14 residues. The germline V gene has CDR1 SGHVS and CDR2 FQNEAQ. The CDR3 here is CASSFRLGTDTQYF. The CDR3 nucleotides read TGTGCCAGCAGCTTCAGACTAGGCACAGATACGCAGTATTTT. Full variable domain (missing parts from reference TRBV7-8 and TRBJ2-3): GAGVSQSPRYKVAKRGQDVALRCDPISGHVSLFWYQQALGQGPEFLTYFQNEAQLDKSGLPSDRFFAERPEGSVSTLKIQRTQQEDSAVYLCASSFRLGTDTQYFGPGTRLTVL.

This chain uses TRBV5-5 with TRBJ1-6; 10 bases match TRBD1. J lost 9 bases, V lost 2 bases, and 5 bases had no gene match. This CDR3 comprises 15 residues. Germline values: CDR1 SGHKS, CDR2 YYEKEE (reference sequence). DNA of the CDR3: TGTGCCAGCAGCTTAAAGACAGGGGGCTTTTCACCCCTCCACTTT. Its protein is CASSLKTGGFSPLHF.